The present T cell receptor (beta chain) was sequenced within a study of immune cell composition in non-small cell lung cancer. Study findings and constraints: Approximately 73% of squamous and about 31% of adenocarcinoma cases had tumour-associated clones >0.5%.

Germline lookup yields CDR1 LNHDA and CDR2 SQIVND (reference sequence). This CDR3 region has 14 residues. The germline V and J ends were trimmed by 11 bases and 5 bases, with 21 bases remaining between them. Assay: immunoSEQ multiplex PCR; the TCRdb copy retains only in-frame clones and omits some. In the table there are 7,500 to 10,000 clones, approximately 75% of which are singletons. The normal lung sample lay at least 3 cm, and maximally far, from the tumour. Comment on this clone: As yet, its antigen is unknown.

The sample was non-adjacent lung tissue. The rearrangement uses TRBV19 and TRBJ1-1; D gene unclear. The clonotype comes from a human donor with non-small cell lung cancer. Written as DNA, the CDR3 is TGTGCCTCAAAGAACGCGGCTCTGGGGACTGAAGCTTTCTTT. This sequence encodes CASKNAALGTEAFF.